The sequence of this TCR beta chain was determined in a study of vaccination effects on CD4 cells after COVID-19. Study findings and constraints: Healthy vaccinees had only 1 of 255 vaccine-induced clones cross-react with common cold coronaviruses.

Of note for this clone: Its antigen is still unknown.

The repertoire was sequenced with immunoSEQ multiplex PCR; TCRdb's copy has only in-frame clones and lacks some. The sample has tens of thousands of clones, about four fifths seen once. CDR3 length: 16 residues. CDR1 WNHNN and CDR2 SYGVQD come from the germline V gene (reference sequence). The V segment lost 3 bases and the J segment 5 bases; nucleotides outside the gene matches: 6. Antigen-specific CD4+ T cells were expanded (with viral peptide pools) by the ViraFEST assay ahead of sequencing. Cultured cells yielded isolated CD4+ T cells after around 9 days. Vaccine recipients, nucleocapsid antibody negative, had no prior SARS-CoV-2 infection. Cultures used 2 million to 2.5 million PBMC per well, about 10 IU/ml IL-2 and around 9.5 ug/ml peptides. Half the medium was replaced with IL-2 medium on days 3 and 7.

The input for sequencing was CD4+ T cells from PBMCs cultured with HCoV-NL63 spike peptides, taken before COVID-19 vaccination. V usage is TRBV10-1 and J usage is TRBJ2-1, with TRBD1 matching 11 bases. The TCR comes from a human donor who received a COVID-19 vaccine. In DNA form, the CDR3 reads TGCGCCAGCAGTGATCCGTCGGACAGGGGGCACAATGAGCAGTTCTTC. This codes for CASSDPSDRGHNEQFF.